This TCR beta chain was obtained from a study of blood T cell repertoires in COVID-19. About the research overall: The United States, Italy and Spain provided the acute and convalescent COVID-19 samples. T cells, B-cell-depleted T cells, or PBMCs supplied cDNA or gDNA.

Authors' methods: Amplification of reference gene primers provided the estimated nucleated cell counts. Generated by immunoSEQ multiplex PCR, the TCRdb table keeps only in-frame clones and is missing some. V and J calls and clone size come straight from that table; D and trimming were deduced from the DNA. The profile shows about 40,000 clones, about 88% of them singletons. This clonotype was obtained from a man aged 50 to 60 in a cohort sampled during active COVID-19. The sequenced sample was peripheral blood.

CDR3 nucleotide sequence: TGTGCCAGTTTCGACAGGGTGAGTGCGGCTTTCTTT. This encodes CASFDRVSAAFF. The chain carries TRBV19 and TRBJ1-1; 7 bases line up with TRBD1. The CDR3 runs 12 residues. Losses at the gene ends were 8 bases for V and 11 bases for J; bases not matched to a gene: 11. Germline V CDR1 and CDR2: LNHDA, SQIVND (reference sequence).